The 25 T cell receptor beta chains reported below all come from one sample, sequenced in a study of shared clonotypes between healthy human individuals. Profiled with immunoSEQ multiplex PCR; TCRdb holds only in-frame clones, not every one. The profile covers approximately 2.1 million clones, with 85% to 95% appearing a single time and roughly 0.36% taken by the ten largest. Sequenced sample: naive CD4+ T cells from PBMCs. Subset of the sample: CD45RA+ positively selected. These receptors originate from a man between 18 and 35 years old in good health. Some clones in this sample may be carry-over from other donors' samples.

CDR3 loop: CASSLRGRTGVVDTIYF. CDR3 DNA: TGTGCCAGCAGCTTACGCGGAAGGACAGGGGTCGTAGACACCATATATTTT. This rearrangement joins TRBV7-9 to TRBJ1-3; 9 nucleotides agree with TRBD1. Germline CDR1 SEHNR, CDR2 FQNEAQ (reference sequence). J lost 8 bases, V lost 2 bases, and 13 bases had no gene match. This CDR3 is 17 amino acids long.

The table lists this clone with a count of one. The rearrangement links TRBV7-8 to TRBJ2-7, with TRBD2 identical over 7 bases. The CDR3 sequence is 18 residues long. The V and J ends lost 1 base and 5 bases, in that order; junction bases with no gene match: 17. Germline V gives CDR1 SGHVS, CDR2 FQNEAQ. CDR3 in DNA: TGTGCCAGCAGCTTAGGAGTAGGGACTACCGTGGATTTCAACGAGCAGTACTTC. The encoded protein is CASSLGVGTTVDFNEQYF.

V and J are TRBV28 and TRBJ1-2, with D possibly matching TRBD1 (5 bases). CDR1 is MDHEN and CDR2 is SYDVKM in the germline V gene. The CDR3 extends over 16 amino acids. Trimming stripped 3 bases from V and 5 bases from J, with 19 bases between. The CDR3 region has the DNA TGTGCCAGCAGTTTTCGGGACGGAGGCCTGGGTTATGGCTACACCTTC. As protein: CASSFRDGGLGYGYTF.

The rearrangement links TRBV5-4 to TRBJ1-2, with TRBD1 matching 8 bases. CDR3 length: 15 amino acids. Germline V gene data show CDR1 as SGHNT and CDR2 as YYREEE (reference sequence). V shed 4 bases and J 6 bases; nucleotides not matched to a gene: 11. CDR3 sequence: CASSVNRGGGHGYTF. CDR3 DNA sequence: TGTGCCAGCAGCGTCAACAGGGGGGGTGGCCATGGCTACACCTTC. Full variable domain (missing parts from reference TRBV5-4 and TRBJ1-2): ETGVTQSPTHLIKTRGQQVTLRCSSQSGHNTVSWYQQALGQGPQFIFQYYREEENGRGNFPPRFSGLQFPNYSSELNVNALELDDSALYLCASSVNRGGGHGYTFGSGTRLTVV.

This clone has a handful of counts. The CDR3 DNA sequence: TGCGCCAGCAGCCAGACCCCCCAGGGGAGCTACACCTTC. Protein: CASSQTPQGSYTF. The chain uses TRBV4-1 and TRBJ1-2; a weak D match, TRBD1 (6 bases). This CDR3 contains 13 residues. Germline CDR1 is MGHRA and CDR2 is YSYEKL. Trimming removed 3 bases from V and 9 bases from J, with 14 bases in between.

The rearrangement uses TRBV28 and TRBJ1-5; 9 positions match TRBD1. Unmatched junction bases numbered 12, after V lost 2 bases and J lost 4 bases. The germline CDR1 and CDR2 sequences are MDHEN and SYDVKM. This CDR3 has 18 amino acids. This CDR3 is CASSLLDYGTGKNQPQHF. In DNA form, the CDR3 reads TGTGCCAGCAGTTTACTAGATTATGGGACAGGGAAGAATCAGCCCCAGCATTTT.

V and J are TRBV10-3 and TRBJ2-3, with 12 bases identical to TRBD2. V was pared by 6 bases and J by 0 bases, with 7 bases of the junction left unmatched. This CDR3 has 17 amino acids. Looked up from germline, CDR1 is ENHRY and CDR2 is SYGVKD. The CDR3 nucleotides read TGTGCCATCAGACTTACCGGGACTAGCGGGAGCACAGATACGCAGTATTTT. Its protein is CAIRLTGTSGSTDTQYF.

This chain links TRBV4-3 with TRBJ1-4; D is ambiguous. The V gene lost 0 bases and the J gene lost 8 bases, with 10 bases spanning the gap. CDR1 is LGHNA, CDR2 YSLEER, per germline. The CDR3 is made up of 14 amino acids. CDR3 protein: CASSQDTSREKLFF. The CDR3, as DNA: TGCGCCAGCAGCCAAGATACGTCTAGGGAAAAACTGTTTTTT.

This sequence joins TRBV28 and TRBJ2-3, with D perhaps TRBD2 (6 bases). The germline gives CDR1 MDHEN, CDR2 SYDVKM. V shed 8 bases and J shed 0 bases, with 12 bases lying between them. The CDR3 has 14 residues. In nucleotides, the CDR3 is TGTGCCAGCGTCCGGGGAGGAAGCACAGATACGCAGTATTTT. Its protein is CASVRGGSTDTQYF.

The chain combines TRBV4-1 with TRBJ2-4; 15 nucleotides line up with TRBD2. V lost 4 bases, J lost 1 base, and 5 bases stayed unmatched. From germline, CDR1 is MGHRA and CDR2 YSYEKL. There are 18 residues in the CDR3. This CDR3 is CASSPGLAGGSAKNIQYF. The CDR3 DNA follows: TGCGCCAGCAGCCCGGGACTAGCGGGGGGCTCGGCCAAAAACATTCAGTACTTC.

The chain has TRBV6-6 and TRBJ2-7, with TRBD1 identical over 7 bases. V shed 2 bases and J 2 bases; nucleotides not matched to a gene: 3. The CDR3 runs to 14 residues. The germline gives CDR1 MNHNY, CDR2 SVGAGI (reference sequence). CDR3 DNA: TGTGCCAGCAGTTACCGGGACAGCGCCTACGAGCAGTACTTC. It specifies CASSYRDSAYEQYF.

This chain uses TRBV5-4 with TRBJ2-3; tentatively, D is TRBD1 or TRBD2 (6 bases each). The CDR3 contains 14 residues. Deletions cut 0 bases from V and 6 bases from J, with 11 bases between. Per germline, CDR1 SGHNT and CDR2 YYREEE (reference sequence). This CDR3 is CASSLGLGGDTQYF. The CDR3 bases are TGTGCCAGCAGCTTGGGTCTAGGGGGGGATACGCAGTATTTT.

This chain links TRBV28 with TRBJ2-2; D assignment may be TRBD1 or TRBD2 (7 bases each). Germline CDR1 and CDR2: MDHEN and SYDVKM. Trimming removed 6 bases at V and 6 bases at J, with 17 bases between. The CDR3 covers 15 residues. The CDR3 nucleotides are TGTGCCAGCAGGGGAGGGGGCCGAAGCCCCGGGGAGCTGTTTTTT. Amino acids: CASRGGGRSPGELFF.

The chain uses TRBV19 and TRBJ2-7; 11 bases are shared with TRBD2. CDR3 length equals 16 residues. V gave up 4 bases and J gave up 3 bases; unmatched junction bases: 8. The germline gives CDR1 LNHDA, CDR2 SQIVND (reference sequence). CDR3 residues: CASSTLLAGAGYEQYF. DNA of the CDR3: TGTGCCAGTAGTACCTTACTAGCGGGAGCAGGCTACGAGCAGTACTTC.

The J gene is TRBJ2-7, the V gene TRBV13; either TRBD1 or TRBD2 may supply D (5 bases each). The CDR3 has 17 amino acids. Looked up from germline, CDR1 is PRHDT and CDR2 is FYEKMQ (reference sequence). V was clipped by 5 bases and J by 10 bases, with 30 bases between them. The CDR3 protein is CASSLRRGKGRITSQYF. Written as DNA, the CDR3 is TGTGCCAGCAGCCTCCGCCGAGGGAAGGGACGAATTACGAGCCAGTACTTC.

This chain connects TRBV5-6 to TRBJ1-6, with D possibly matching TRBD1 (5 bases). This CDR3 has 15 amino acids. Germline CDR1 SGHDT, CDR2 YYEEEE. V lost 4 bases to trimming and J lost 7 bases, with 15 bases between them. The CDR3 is CASSRGLVGNSPLHF. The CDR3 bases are TGTGCCAGCAGCCGGGGGTTGGTTGGGAATTCACCCCTCCACTTT. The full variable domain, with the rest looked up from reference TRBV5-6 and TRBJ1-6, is DAGVTQSPTHLIKTRGQQVTLRCSPKSGHDTVSWYQQALGQGPQFIFQYYEEEERQRGNFPDRFSGHQFPNYSSELNVNALLLGDSALYLCASSRGLVGNSPLHFGNGTRLTVT.

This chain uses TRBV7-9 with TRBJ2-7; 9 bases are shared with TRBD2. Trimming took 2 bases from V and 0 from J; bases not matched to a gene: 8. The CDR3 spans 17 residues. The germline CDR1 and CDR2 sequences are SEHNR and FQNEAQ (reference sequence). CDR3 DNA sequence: TGTGCCAGCAGCTTACGGCCTAGCGGGAAAACCTCCTACGAGCAGTACTTC. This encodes CASSLRPSGKTSYEQYF.

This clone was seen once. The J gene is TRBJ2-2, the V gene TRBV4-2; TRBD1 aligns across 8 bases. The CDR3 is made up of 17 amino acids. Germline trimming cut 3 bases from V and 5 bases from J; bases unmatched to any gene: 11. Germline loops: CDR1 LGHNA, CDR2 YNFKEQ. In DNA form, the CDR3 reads TGTGCCAGCAGCCAGGCTGCCAGGGGGCGGATGACCGGGGAGCTGTTTTTT. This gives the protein CASSQAARGRMTGELFF.

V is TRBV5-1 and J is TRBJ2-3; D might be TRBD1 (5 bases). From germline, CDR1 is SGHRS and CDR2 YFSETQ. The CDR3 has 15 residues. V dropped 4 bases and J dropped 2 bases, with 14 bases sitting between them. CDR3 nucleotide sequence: TGCGCCAGCAGCCAGGGCCGCAACAACACAGATACGCAGTATTTT. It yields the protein CASSQGRNNTDTQYF.

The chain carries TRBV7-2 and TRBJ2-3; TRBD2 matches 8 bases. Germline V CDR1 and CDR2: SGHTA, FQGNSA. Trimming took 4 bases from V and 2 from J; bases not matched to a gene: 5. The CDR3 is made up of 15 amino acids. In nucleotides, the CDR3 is TGTGCCAGCAGCTCCGGACTAGCTCCCACAGATACGCAGTATTTT. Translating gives CASSSGLAPTDTQYF.

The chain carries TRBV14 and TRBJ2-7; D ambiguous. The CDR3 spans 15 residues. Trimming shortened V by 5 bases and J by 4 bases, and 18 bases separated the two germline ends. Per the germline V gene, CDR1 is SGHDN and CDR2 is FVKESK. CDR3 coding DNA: TGTGCCAGCAGCTTAGGACCCGTTTCGATATACGAGCAGTACTTC. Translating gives CASSLGPVSIYEQYF.

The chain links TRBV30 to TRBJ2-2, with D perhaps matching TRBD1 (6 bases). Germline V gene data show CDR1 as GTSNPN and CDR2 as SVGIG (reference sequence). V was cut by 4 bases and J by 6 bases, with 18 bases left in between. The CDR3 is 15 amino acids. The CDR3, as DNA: TGTGCCTGGAAACTACCCGGCACAGGGTCCGGGGAGCTGTTTTTT. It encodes CAWKLPGTGSGELFF.

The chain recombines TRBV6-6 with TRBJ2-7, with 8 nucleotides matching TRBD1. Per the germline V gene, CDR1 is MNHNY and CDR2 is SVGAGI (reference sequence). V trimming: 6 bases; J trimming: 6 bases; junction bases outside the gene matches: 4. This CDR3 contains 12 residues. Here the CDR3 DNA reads TGTGCCAGCAGCGAAGACAGGGGCGAGCAGTACTTC. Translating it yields CASSEDRGEQYF.

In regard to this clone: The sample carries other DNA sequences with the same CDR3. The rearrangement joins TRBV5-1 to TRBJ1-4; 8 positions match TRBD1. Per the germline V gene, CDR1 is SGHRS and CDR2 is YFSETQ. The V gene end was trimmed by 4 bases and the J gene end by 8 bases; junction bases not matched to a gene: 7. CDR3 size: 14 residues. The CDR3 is CASSKDREREKLFF. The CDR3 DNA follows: TGCGCCAGCAGCAAGGACAGGGAACGAGAAAAACTGTTTTTT.

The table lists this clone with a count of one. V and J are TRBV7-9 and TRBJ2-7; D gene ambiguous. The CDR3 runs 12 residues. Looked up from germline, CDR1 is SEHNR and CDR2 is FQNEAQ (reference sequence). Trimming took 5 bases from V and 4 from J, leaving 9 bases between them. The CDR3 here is CASSPSTYEQYF. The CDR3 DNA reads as TGTGCCAGCAGCCCCTCGACGTACGAGCAGTACTTC.